This T cell receptor (beta chain) was documented in a study of patients and donors after allogeneic stem cell transplantation. Trimming pared 0 bases from V and 16 bases from J, leaving 16 bases between. Germline CDR1 SGHNT, CDR2 YENEEA. The CDR3 is 13 residues long. TCRdb re-called the RT-PCR reads through MiXCR, storing one row per CDR3 protein. The sample includes over 400,000 distinct CDR3 sequences, roughly 16% of them seen just once. The gene calls are TRBV11-3 and TRBJ2-1; no clear D. Source material: blood, either unsorted or a sorted T cell fraction (not recorded which). The source is a human donor who was either an allogeneic HSCT recipient or a stem cell or donor lymphocyte infusion donor (not recorded which). It is not recorded whose cells these are; they may come from a transplant donor. CDR3 loop: CASSLDGRTDEFF. CDR3 coding DNA: TGTGCCAGCAGCTTAGATGGAAGGACGGATGAATTCTTC.